The rows below give T cell receptor beta chains drawn from one sample of a study of beta chain features in type 1 diabetes. The protocol was immunoSEQ multiplex PCR, while the TCRdb copy is restricted to in-frame clones and leaves out a portion. The sample includes 250,000 to 300,000 clones, about 24% of them seen just once. Sample: naive CD4+ T cells from blood. These receptors were collected from a woman aged 25-40 years with type 1 diabetes. CDR3s include the opening cysteine and the closing phenylalanine or tryptophan. A D gene is named only where the DNA matches it firmly. Clone size is not always given. Where it is, it says once, few, many or a class for expanded clones.

>TRBV5-6|.|.|TRBJ2-7
CASSFLTSSYEQYF
TGTGCCAGCAGCTTCTTGACTAGCTCCTACGAGCAGTACTTC
>TRBV19|.|.|TRBJ1-5
CASSPYREGQPQHF
TGTGCCAGTAGCCCCTACAGGGAGGGACAGCCCCAGCATTTT
>TRBV7-9|.|few|TRBJ2-4
CASSPIVGVGWENIQYF
TGTGCCAGCAGCCCTATAGTCGGGGTCGGATGGGAAAACATTCAGTACTTC
>TRBV29-1|TRBD2|.|TRBJ2-7
CSVAGHGLSGMGEQYF
TGCAGCGTTGCCGGGCACGGTCTAAGCGGGATGGGCGAGCAGTACTTC
>TRBV18|.|.|TRBJ1-2
CASSPSRNYGYTF
TGTGCCAGCTCACCGTCGAGAAACTATGGCTACACCTTC
>TRBV30|TRBD2|.|TRBJ2-7
CAWRNLAVSTYEQYF
TGTGCCTGGCGAAACCTAGCGGTCAGCACCTACGAGCAGTACTTC
>TRBV5-1|TRBD1|.|TRBJ2-1
CASSLDRQGEFF
TGCGCCAGCAGCTTGGATCGACAGGGGGAGTTCTTC
>TRBV19|TRBD1|few|TRBJ1-5
CASSSSDRGVWPQHF
TGTGCCAGTAGTAGCTCGGACAGGGGTGTATGGCCCCAGCATTTT
>TRBV18|.|.|TRBJ2-7
CASSPKAGLSYEQYF
TGTGCCAGCTCACCAAAGGCAGGTCTGTCTTACGAGCAGTACTTC
>TRBV7-2|TRBD1|few|TRBJ1-5
CASSSTGGFHQPQHF
TGTGCCAGCAGCTCAACAGGGGGATTTCATCAGCCCCAGCATTTT
>TRBV30|.|few|TRBJ1-5
CAWSVGAGERPQHF
TGTGCCTGGAGTGTAGGGGCGGGGGAACGGCCCCAGCATTTT
>TRBV20-1|.|few|TRBJ2-7
CSASHYEQYF
TGCAGTGCGTCCCACTACGAGCAGTACTTC
>TRBV2|TRBD2|.|TRBJ2-1
CASRGPGGSSNEQFF
TGTGCCAGCAGAGGGCCCGGCGGGAGTAGCAATGAGCAGTTCTTC
>TRBV28|TRBD1|.|TRBJ2-7
CASSLDSRTGKESEYF
TGTGCCAGCAGTTTAGATAGTCGGACAGGGAAGGAGTCGGAGTACTTC
>TRBV4-1|TRBD2|.|TRBJ2-1
CASSLGSSGRVEQFF
TGCGCCAGCAGCCTAGGGAGTAGCGGGAGGGTTGAGCAGTTCTTC
>TRBV4-1|TRBD1|.|TRBJ1-5
CASSQGPRFGQGIQPQHF
TGCGCCAGCAGCCAAGGGCCACGTTTCGGACAGGGGATCCAGCCCCAGCATTTT
>TRBV29-1|TRBD1|.|TRBJ1-1
CSVEWQGGTEAFF
TGCAGCGTTGAATGGCAGGGGGGCACTGAAGCTTTCTTT
>TRBV7-9|.|once|TRBJ1-5
CASSSTGSSNQPQHF
TGTGCCAGCAGCTCGACAGGTTCTAGCAATCAGCCCCAGCATTTT
>TRBV11-2|TRBD2|.|TRBJ2-1
CASSSLAGLAVPHEQFF
TGTGCCAGCAGCTCATTGGCCGGACTAGCGGTCCCGCATGAGCAGTTCTTC
>TRBV7-3|.|.|TRBJ1-5
CASSLDRNQPQHF
TGTGCCAGCAGCTTGGACAGAAATCAGCCCCAGCATTTT
>TRBV30|.|few|TRBJ1-2
CAWSAPGFQDYGYTF
TGTGCCTGGAGTGCCCCAGGGTTTCAGGACTATGGCTACACCTTC
>TRBV29-1|TRBD1|few|TRBJ2-6
CSVAPGQGLSGANVLTF
TGCAGCGTAGCACCGGGACAGGGGCTTTCTGGGGCCAACGTCCTGACTTTC
>TRBV27|TRBD1|.|TRBJ1-2
CASSFHGTEGQGAGGYTF
TGTGCCAGCAGTTTCCACGGCACCGAGGGACAGGGGGCGGGGGGCTACACCTTC
>TRBV2|TRBD2|few|TRBJ2-7
CASRPRAGVAYEQYF
TGTGCCAGCAGACCCCGGGCGGGAGTGGCCTACGAGCAGTACTTC
>TRBV18|.|.|TRBJ2-1
CASSPPSSDNEQFF
TGTGCCAGCTCACCACCATCCAGTGACAATGAGCAGTTCTTC
>TRBV29-1|.|few|TRBJ2-2
CSADGGKHGELFF
TGCAGCGCCGATGGGGGGAAGCACGGGGAGCTGTTTTTT
>TRBV25-1|TRBD1|.|TRBJ2-1
CASSGSGQGASEFF
TGTGCCAGCAGTGGTTCGGGACAGGGGGCGAGTGAGTTCTTC
>TRBV7-9|TRBD2|.|TRBJ2-7
CASSGVLAGGPLVYEQYF
TGTGCCAGCAGTGGGGTACTGGCGGGAGGGCCGTTAGTCTACGAGCAGTACTTC
>TRBV30|.|few|TRBJ1-5
CAWSDTGNQPQHF
TGTGCCTGGAGTGACACAGGGAATCAGCCCCAGCATTTT
>TRBV5-1|.|.|TRBJ2-3
CASSLMGGMGPDTQYF
TGCGCCAGCAGCTTGATGGGCGGGATGGGCCCAGATACGCAGTATTTT
>TRBV10-3|.|.|TRBJ1-1
CAMKLNEGTEAFF
TGTGCCATGAAATTGAACGAGGGCACTGAAGCTTTCTTT
>TRBV4-1|.|few|TRBJ1-2
CASSPQGQDGYTF
TGCGCCAGCAGCCCACAGGGTCAGGATGGCTACACCTTC
>TRBV19|.|.|TRBJ2-6
CASTPKGVPGANVLTF
TGTGCCAGTACTCCCAAGGGAGTGCCCGGGGCCAACGTCCTGACTTTC
>TRBV5-1|TRBD2|few|TRBJ2-7
CASSTSGSNEQYF
TGCGCCAGCTCCACTAGCGGGAGTAACGAGCAGTACTTC
>TRBV29-1|.|.|TRBJ1-1
CSARVNTEAFF
TGCAGCGCTCGGGTGAACACTGAAGCTTTCTTT
>TRBV2|TRBD1|few|TRBJ2-7
CASSGDSWVSYEQYF
TGTGCCAGCAGTGGGGACAGTTGGGTTTCCTACGAGCAGTACTTC
>TRBV7-9|.|.|TRBJ2-3
CASSPGATSATDTQYF
TGTGCCAGCAGCCCGGGTGCCACATCGGCCACAGATACGCAGTATTTT
>TRBV9|TRBD1|few|TRBJ1-1
CASSVKGQGNTEAFF
TGTGCCAGCAGCGTAAAGGGACAGGGGAACACTGAAGCTTTCTTT
>TRBV5-1|.|.|TRBJ2-5
CASSLGRVQETQYF
TGCGCCAGCAGCTTGGGACGGGTGCAAGAGACCCAGTACTTC
>TRBV5-4|.|.|TRBJ2-5
CASSLDREETQYF
TGTGCCAGCAGCTTGGACAGGGAAGAGACCCAGTACTTC
>TRBV9|.|few|TRBJ2-2
CASSVGVGDPTGELFF
TGTGCCAGCAGCGTAGGGGTGGGAGACCCGACCGGGGAGCTGTTTTTT
>TRBV9|.|few|TRBJ1-2
CASSPSPGTNYGYTF
TGTGCCAGCAGCCCCTCACCGGGGACTAACTATGGCTACACCTTC
>TRBV29-1|.|few|TRBJ2-3
CSGIKGGRTDTQYF
TGCAGCGGAATCAAGGGGGGGCGCACAGATACGCAGTATTTT
>TRBV29-1|TRBD2|few|TRBJ2-1
CSVAGLAGYNEQFF
TGCAGCGTCGCGGGACTAGCGGGGTACAATGAGCAGTTCTTC
>TRBV14|.|.|TRBJ2-3
CASSSSWEAQYF
TGTGCCAGCAGCTCCAGCTGGGAGGCGCAGTATTTT
>TRBV7-3|TRBD1|few|TRBJ1-1
CASSSGQASEAFF
TGTGCCAGCAGCTCCGGACAGGCCTCTGAAGCTTTCTTT
>TRBV28|.|few|TRBJ2-7
CASSFLSYEQYF
TGTGCCAGCAGTTTCCTCTCCTACGAGCAGTACTTC
>TRBV20-1|.|few|TRBJ2-7
CSAVQLGGQYF
TGCAGTGCTGTCCAACTGGGGGGGCAGTACTTC
>TRBV29-1|.|.|TRBJ1-4
CSVAGNGTTRGKLFF
TGCAGCGTTGCTGGCAATGGGACAACCAGGGGAAAACTGTTTTTT
>TRBV7-6|.|few|TRBJ2-1
CASSLAVGATGYNEQFF
TGTGCCAGCAGCTTAGCGGTCGGGGCGACAGGTTACAATGAGCAGTTCTTC
>TRBV5-1|TRBD1|few|TRBJ2-7
CASSLGPHGQGLSEQYF
TGCGCCAGCAGCTTGGGACCTCATGGACAGGGGTTATCCGAGCAGTACTTC
>TRBV7-3|TRBD2|few|TRBJ2-2
CASSLLAGRNTGELFF
TGTGCCAGCAGCTTACTAGCGGGAAGGAACACCGGGGAGCTGTTTTTT
>TRBV11-2|.|few|TRBJ1-2
CASSLDPGIRGHGYTF
TGTGCCAGCAGCTTAGATCCCGGGATCAGAGGCCATGGCTACACCTTC
>TRBV7-9|TRBD1|.|TRBJ2-7
CASSYKDRVYEQYF
TGTGCCAGCAGCTATAAGGACAGGGTTTACGAGCAGTACTTC